This TCR beta chain comes out of a study of blood T cell repertoires in COVID-19. Background on the study: Spain, Italy and the United States supplied samples that represented acute and convalescent COVID-19. PBMCs, B-cell-depleted T cells, or T cells were the source of the cDNA or gDNA that made up the material.

Original handling: Amplification of reference gene primers provided the estimated nucleated cell counts. Repertoires were generated with immunoSEQ multiplex PCR, while TCRdb's copy carries only in-frame clones and drops some. D and trimming were read from the DNA, whereas the V and J calls and clone size are those reported in that table. The sample has fewer than 250,000 clones; about nine tenths are singletons. The germline CDR1 and CDR2 sequences are MNHEY and SVGAGI. Trimming pared 5 bases from V and 5 bases from J, leaving 12 bases between. The CDR3 length is 13 residues. This clone was observed a handful of times.

Sample: peripheral blood. The source of this sequence is a man aged 60-69 years who had recovered from COVID-19. The chain joins TRBV6-5 to TRBJ1-1; D is uncertain. CDR3 protein: CASSPPRGTEAFF. CDR3 coding DNA: TGTGCCAGCAGTCCTCCCCGGGGAACTGAAGCTTTCTTT.